Listed below are T cell receptor beta chains from one sample, sequenced in a study of CXCR3-negative and CXCR3-positive naive CD8 T cells. Following a re-call of the 5' RACE reads, TCRdb has one entry per CDR3 protein and lacks DNA. The sample table includes approximately 100,000 distinct CDR3 sequences. Sequenced sample: naive CXCR3+ CD8+ T cells from blood. These TCRs come from a human donor in good health. Some clones in this sample may be carry-over from other donors' samples. CDR3s include the opening cysteine and the closing phenylalanine or tryptophan.

j_call | v_call | cdr3_aa
TRBJ1-1 | TRBV13 | CASSLRGSRGTEAFF
TRBJ1-5 | TRBV3-1 | CASSHVDRPDLHF
TRBJ1-5 | TRBV12-3/TRBV12-4 | CASSPDRGYHPQHF
TRBJ2-7 | TRBV4-1 | CASSQDQWLAERYEQYF
TRBJ2-3 | TRBV28 | CASSPVTSGEEYF
TRBJ2-7 | TRBV9 | CASSVDEGDSSYEQYF
TRBJ2-1 | TRBV20-1 | CSAREGGRAVNEQFF
TRBJ2-7 | TRBV20-1 | CSARGGGHPVGEQYF
TRBJ2-1 | TRBV6-6 | CASSLWTGGSSYNEQFF
TRBJ2-2 | TRBV5-1 | CASSLEQGNTGELFF
TRBJ2-7 | TRBV10-2 | CASSETDSYEQYF
TRBJ2-3 | TRBV15 | CATSRDRVQTQYF
TRBJ2-1 | TRBV20-1 | CSASYGQGATGDEQFF
TRBJ2-7 | TRBV9 | CASSGQSVHEQYF
TRBJ1-6 | TRBV11-1 | CASSLFAGTANNSPLHF
TRBJ2-2 | TRBV12-2 | CASRPRDKNTGELFF
TRBJ2-1 | TRBV20-1 | CSASRTRDIWGNEQFF
TRBJ1-4 | TRBV4-3 | CASSQDVAGATNEKLFF
TRBJ1-5 | TRBV20-1 | CSARASEGGDYQPQHF
TRBJ2-7 | TRBV10-3 | CAISVGEGLAGGISYEQYF
TRBJ1-2 | TRBV29-1 | CSVEPIAPQDYGYTF
TRBJ2-1 | TRBV9 | CASSPPGGPPGNEQFF
TRBJ1-3 | TRBV14 | CASSQDPGNTIYF
TRBJ1-5 | TRBV10-3 | CAISEGRGSNQPQHF
TRBJ1-3 | TRBV20-1 | CSARAVGNTIYF
TRBJ2-5 | TRBV7-6 | CASSPTTSQETQYF
TRBJ2-1 | TRBV3-1 | CASSQGRLAGSYNEQFF
TRBJ1-1 | TRBV19 | CASTIGPVEAFF
TRBJ2-1 | TRBV29-1 | CSVEAFTGVAPNEQLF
TRBJ2-1 | TRBV5-1 | CASSYHLKAGGEEQFF
TRBJ2-1 | TRBV28 | CASSFGQNEQFF
TRBJ1-3 | TRBV7-6 | CASSSTTDSYSGNTIYF
TRBJ2-5 | TRBV7-2 | CASSGPFVGPQETQYF
TRBJ2-7 | TRBV29-1 | CSGRTGDRNPYEQYF
TRBJ2-7 | TRBV12-3/TRBV12-4 | CANTQTGGSYEQYF
TRBJ2-2 | TRBV5-6 | CASSFGIGGWTGELFF
TRBJ2-3 | TRBV20-1 | CSARDGGRTSTDTQYF
TRBJ2-2 | TRBV25-1 | CASSEFGFSNTGELFF
TRBJ2-1 | TRBV12-3/TRBV12-4 | CASSPTHLDGDNEQFF
TRBJ2-7 | TRBV5-6 | CASSLDPTYEQYF
TRBJ1-1 | TRBV7-2 | CASSLDNSALVTEAFF
TRBJ2-7 | TRBV5-1 | CASSLTSSCEQYF
TRBJ2-7 | TRBV7-6 | CASSLEAAPYEQYF
TRBJ2-4 | TRBV9 | CASSAPQGPDIQYF
TRBJ2-3 | TRBV10-2 | CASSDDRGSTDTQYF
TRBJ2-4 | TRBV4-1 | CASSQAPRQDIQYF
TRBJ2-1 | TRBV6-5 | CASTTSGSVYNEQFF
TRBJ2-7 | TRBV15 | CATSRDTGGSYEQYF
TRBJ2-1 | TRBV12-3/TRBV12-4 | CASSLWINNEQFF
TRBJ2-7 | TRBV20-1 | CSASPLAGGYEQYF
TRBJ2-7 | TRBV20-1 | CSSEGAKYEQYF
TRBJ2-5 | TRBV12-3/TRBV12-4 | CASSFLAGEETQYF
TRBJ1-2 | TRBV12-3/TRBV12-4 | CASSLMSGHGYTF
TRBJ2-3 | TRBV7-3 | CASSLWRTEDTQYF
TRBJ2-5 | TRBV7-3 | CASSPGLAGQETQYF
TRBJ1-2 | TRBV25-1 | CASSIGTGGGYGYTF
TRBJ1-5 | TRBV28 | CASSFGWSDFQPQHF
TRBJ2-1 | TRBV7-8 | CASSSRGGSERGGESYNEQFF
TRBJ2-7 | TRBV28 | CASRPNSAYEQYF
TRBJ2-1 | TRBV29-1 | CSVGASGSSGALRFF